This T cell receptor beta chain appears in the sequencing data of a study of T cell repertoires in cytomegalovirus infection. Study-wide context: Newly reported HLA-C-restricted and thoroughly characterized HLA-B-restricted CMV epitopes were employed. Shared public TCR beta signatures pointed to both CMV infection and a matching HLA type.

MiXCR, run by TCRdb on the reads, gives a single entry per CDR3 protein. This sample has fewer than 200,000 distinct CDR3 sequences, with about 20% found just once. Study-level results: People with CMV and the relevant HLA were identified by cumulative public TCR beta family frequency. The ex vivo response showed dominance by HLA-C-restricted CMV-specific TCR beta clonotypes.

V lost 2 bases and J lost 2; bases outside the gene matches: 3. Germline assignment: CDR1 MNHEY and CDR2 SVGAGI. This CDR3 is 15 amino acids long. On this clonotype itself: The antigen is unknown.

V gene TRBV6-5 combines with J gene TRBJ1-5; 7 bases fit TRBD1. Sequenced material: CD8+ T cells from cultured PBMCs, taken from culture after CMV antigen stimulation. This TCR was sampled from a human donor in good health (CMV status not recorded). Some clones in this sample may be carry-over from other donors' samples. CDR3 in DNA: TGTGCCAGCAGTTACGGGCAGGGGGGCAATCAGCCCCAGCATTTT. The encoded protein is CASSYGQGGNQPQHF.